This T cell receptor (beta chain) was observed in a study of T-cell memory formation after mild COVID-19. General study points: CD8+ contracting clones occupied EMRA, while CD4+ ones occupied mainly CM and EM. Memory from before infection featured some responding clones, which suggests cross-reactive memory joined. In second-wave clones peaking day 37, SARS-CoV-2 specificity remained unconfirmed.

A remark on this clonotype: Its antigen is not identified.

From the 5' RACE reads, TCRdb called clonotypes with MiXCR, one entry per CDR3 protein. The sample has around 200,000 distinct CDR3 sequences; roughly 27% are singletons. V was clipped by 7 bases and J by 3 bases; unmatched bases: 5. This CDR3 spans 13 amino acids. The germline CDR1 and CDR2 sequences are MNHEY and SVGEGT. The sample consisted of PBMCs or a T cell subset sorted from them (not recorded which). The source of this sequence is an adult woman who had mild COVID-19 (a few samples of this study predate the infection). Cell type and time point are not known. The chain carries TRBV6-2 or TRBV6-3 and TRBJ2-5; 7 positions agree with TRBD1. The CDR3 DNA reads TGTGCCAGCACCCCAGGGGGAGAAGAGACCCAGTACTTC. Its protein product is CASTPGGEETQYF.